There are many counts of the clone carrying this T cell receptor (beta chain). Its antigen is not known. Time point noted: newly diagnosed GD, antithyroid drugs for less than 3 months. Construction of the TCR library relied on RNA isolated from PBMCs. Those enrolled as patients came out of an endocrinology department in Xi'an, China. This sample is drawn from a study of regulatory T cells in long-lasting Graves disease. Study-wide context: Under 3 months of antithyroid drugs had been taken by newly diagnosed Graves' patients.

Findings and caveats of the study: Persistent disease showed a preference for TRBV28, TRBJ1-2 and TRBJ2-5.

To make TCR beta libraries, researchers used iRepertoire HTBI primers and Arm-PCR of CDR3 regions. TCRdb independently ran MiXCR on the multiplex PCR reads; one entry per CDR3 protein. The sample includes 200,000 to 250,000 distinct CDR3 sequences, roughly 19% seen only once; the top ten take 12%. V lost 3 bases, J lost 7 bases, and 3 bases stayed unmatched. The CDR3 covers 14 residues. These same data were also listed under a study on T cells in Graves' hyperthyroidism and ophthalmopathy. That source adds: Blood also held most thyroid clonotypes expanded beyond 0.001.

The genes are TRBV12-3 or TRBV12-4 and TRBJ2-1; TRBD2 aligns across 10 bases. The sample here was peripheral blood mononuclear cells (PBMCs), taken at new diagnosis, from a patient treated with antithyroid drugs. The TCR originated in a woman aged 25 to 39 with Graves disease. CDR3: CASSLTSGRNEQFF. The CDR3 DNA sequence: TGTGCCAGCAGTTTGACTAGCGGGCGGAATGAGCAGTTCTTC.